One sample yielded the 11 T cell receptor beta chains listed below, sequenced in a study of a mutant IDH1 vaccine in newly diagnosed glioma. Data came from immunoSEQ multiplex PCR; TCRdb stores just in-frame clones and leaves some out. In the table there are about 100,000 clones, roughly 78% of which are singletons. Time point given: baseline, week 1 (first vaccination visit). Treatment defined: pre-vaccination baseline after standard-of-care therapy. The specimen comprised PBMCs, sampled from a glioma patient treated with radiotherapy, temozolomide or both. These receptors were collected from a man aged 35-49 years with glioma.

V gene TRBV30 combines with J gene TRBJ1-6; D perhaps matches TRBD1 (5 bases). Between the trimmed V and J ends, which lost 1 base and 5 bases, there was a span of 18 bases. Germline V gene data show CDR1 as GTSNPN and CDR2 as SVGIG (reference sequence). The CDR3 loop spans 17 amino acids. This CDR3 reads CAWSAGTRWGNNSPLHF. In nucleotides, the CDR3 is TGTGCCTGGAGTGCAGGGACCCGGTGGGGGAATAATTCACCCCTCCACTTT.

The V and J genes are TRBV28 and TRBJ2-3, with D perhaps TRBD2 (6 bases). CDR1 is MDHEN, CDR2 SYDVKM, per germline. V was shortened by 1 base and J by 0 bases, with 14 bases between the two germline ends. This CDR3 has 17 residues. Here the CDR3 DNA reads TGTGCCAGCAGTTTATCGGCTAGCCGGGGGAGCACAGATACGCAGTATTTT. Residues: CASSLSASRGSTDTQYF. Drawing the rest from reference TRBV28 and TRBJ2-3, the complete variable domain is DVKVTQSSRYLVKRTGEKVFLECVQDMDHENMFWYRQDPGLGLRLIYFSYDVKMKEKGDIPEGYSVSREKKERFSLILESASTNQTSMYLCASSLSASRGSTDTQYFGPGTRLTVL.

The chain is built from TRBV30 and TRBJ2-6; D uncertain. The germline gives CDR1 GTSNPN, CDR2 SVGIG (reference sequence). Trimming stripped 6 bases from V and 0 bases from J, with 9 bases between. This CDR3 spans 14 amino acids. CDR3 loop: CACKSPSGANVLTF. CDR3 bases: TGTGCCTGTAAGTCCCCCTCTGGGGCCAACGTCCTGACTTTC.

V gene TRBV18 combines with J gene TRBJ2-3; perhaps TRBD1 as D (6 bases). CDR3 length equals 14 residues. Per the germline V gene, CDR1 is KGHSH and CDR2 is LQKENI. Trimming left V 3 bases short and J 3 bases short, with 10 bases between. For the CDR3, the DNA is TGTGCCAGCTCACCGGGACAAGGAACAGATACGCAGTATTTT. Translating gives CASSPGQGTDTQYF. The whole variable domain, filled in from reference TRBV18 and TRBJ2-3, reads NAGVMQNPRHLVRRRGQEARLRCSPMKGHSHVYWYRQLPEEGLKFMVYLQKENIIDESGMPKERFSAEFPKEGPSILRIQQVVRGDSAAYFCASSPGQGTDTQYFGPGTRLTVL.

This chain connects TRBV7-2 to TRBJ2-1; 14 bases fit TRBD2. Losses at the gene ends were 5 bases for V and 7 bases for J; bases not matched to a gene: 7. CDR1 is SGHTA and CDR2 is FQGNSA in the germline V gene. The CDR3 runs 16 residues. The CDR3 DNA sequence: TGTGCCAGCAGCCGGACTAGCGGGGGGTCTTCTAATGAGCAGTTCTTC. Its translation is CASSRTSGGSSNEQFF.

Turning to this clone: Additional DNA sequences in this sample encode the identical CDR3. The rearrangement joins TRBV4-1 to TRBJ1-6; D is unclear. The CDR3 sequence is 15 residues long. The ends were cut back, 3 bases at V and 0 bases at J, with 6 bases in the middle. The germline V gene encodes CDR1 MGHRA and CDR2 YSYEKL. CDR3 amino acids: CASSQAVSYNSPLHF. The CDR3 bases are TGCGCCAGCAGCCAGGCAGTCTCCTATAATTCACCCCTCCACTTT.

This sequence joins TRBV30 and TRBJ1-2; no clear D gene. Germline V CDR1 and CDR2: GTSNPN, SVGIG (reference sequence). The CDR3 runs to 10 residues. The germline V and J ends were trimmed by 7 bases and 3 bases, with 6 bases remaining between them. The CDR3 loop reads CALEDYGYTF. CDR3 bases: TGTGCCTTGGAAGACTATGGCTACACCTTC.

V is TRBV5-1 and J is TRBJ2-2, with 15 bases matching TRBD2. Germline CDR1 and CDR2: SGHRS and YFSETQ. The CDR3 spans 17 residues. The J segment lost 1 base and the V segment lost 4 bases, leaving 2 bases of the junction unmatched. The CDR3 DNA is TGCGCCAGCAGCAGGGGACTAGCGGGAGGGAACACCGGGGAGCTGTTTTTT. This gives the protein CASSRGLAGGNTGELFF.

The gene calls are TRBV30 and TRBJ2-1; D is possibly TRBD1 (5 bases). The ends were cut back, 2 bases at V and 9 bases at J, with 11 bases in the middle. Germline loops: CDR1 GTSNPN, CDR2 SVGIG (reference sequence). This CDR3 comprises 12 residues. In nucleotides, the CDR3 is TGTGCCTGGAGTAGGGGATACGGTGAGCAGTTCTTC. Translation gives CAWSRGYGEQFF. The variable domain in full, with the rest retrieved from reference TRBV30 and TRBJ2-1, is SQTIHQWPATLVQPVGSPLSLECTVEGTSNPNLYWYRQAAGRGLQLLFYSVGIGQISSEVPQNLSASRPQDRQFILSSKKLLLSDSGFYLCAWSRGYGEQFFGPGTRLTVL.

The rearrangement links TRBV5-1 to TRBJ1-2; 8 bases agree with TRBD1. The ends lost 0 bases at V and 4 bases at J; junction bases unmatched: 5. This CDR3 comprises 15 residues. Germline CDR1 SGHRS, CDR2 YFSETQ. The CDR3: CASSLALTGGYGYTF. The DNA for the CDR3 is TGCGCCAGCAGCTTGGCCTTAACAGGGGGCTATGGCTACACCTTC.

This clone was seen more than once but under ten times. The chain couples TRBV4-3 to TRBJ1-3, with unresolved D. The CDR3 is 15 residues long. CDR1 LGHNA and CDR2 YSLEER come from the germline V gene. V lost 0 bases to trimming and J lost 2 bases, with 8 bases between them. The CDR3 nucleotides read TGCGCCAGCAGCCAAGATGCGGGAACTGGAAACACCATATATTTT. This codes for CASSQDAGTGNTIYF.